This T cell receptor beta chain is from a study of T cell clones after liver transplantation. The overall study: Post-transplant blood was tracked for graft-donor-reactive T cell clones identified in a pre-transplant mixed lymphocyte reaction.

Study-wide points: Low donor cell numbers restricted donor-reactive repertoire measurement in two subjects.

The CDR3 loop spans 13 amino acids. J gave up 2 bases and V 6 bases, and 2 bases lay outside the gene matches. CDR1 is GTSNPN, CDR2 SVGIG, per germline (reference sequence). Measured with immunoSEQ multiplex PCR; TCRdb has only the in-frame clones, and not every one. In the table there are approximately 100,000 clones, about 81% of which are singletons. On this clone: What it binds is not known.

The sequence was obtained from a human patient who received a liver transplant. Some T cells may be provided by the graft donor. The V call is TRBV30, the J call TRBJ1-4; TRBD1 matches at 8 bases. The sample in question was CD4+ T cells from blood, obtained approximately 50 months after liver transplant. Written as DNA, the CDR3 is TGTGCCTGCTCAGGGGGCACTAATGAAAAACTGTTTTTT. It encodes CACSGGTNEKLFF.